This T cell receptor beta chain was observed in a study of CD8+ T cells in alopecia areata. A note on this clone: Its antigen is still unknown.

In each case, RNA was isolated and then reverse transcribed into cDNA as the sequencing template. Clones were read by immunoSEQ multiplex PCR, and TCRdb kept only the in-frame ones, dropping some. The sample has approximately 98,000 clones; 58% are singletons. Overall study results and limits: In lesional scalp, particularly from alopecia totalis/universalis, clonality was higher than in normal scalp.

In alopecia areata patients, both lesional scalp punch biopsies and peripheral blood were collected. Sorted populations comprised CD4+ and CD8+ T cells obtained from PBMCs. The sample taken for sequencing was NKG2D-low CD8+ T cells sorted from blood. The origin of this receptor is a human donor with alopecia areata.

Written as DNA, the CDR3 is TGTGCCAGCAGCTTAGCCGGACTAGCGGGAGTAAACGAGCAGTACTTC. As protein: CASSLAGLAGVNEQYF. The chain is built from TRBV7-8 and TRBJ2-7; 13 positions match TRBD2. Germline V gene sequence: CDR1 SGHVS, CDR2 FQNEAQ. Trimming cost V 0 bases and J 5 bases; bases outside gene matches: 4. This CDR3 spans 16 amino acids.